The 27 T cell receptor beta chains below were found in one sample sequenced in a study of OX40 agonist ivuxolimab in advanced cancers. The repertoire was sequenced with immunoSEQ multiplex PCR; TCRdb's copy has only in-frame clones and lacks some. The repertoire has 40,000 to 60,000 clones, almost 80% of them found once; the top ten carry roughly 7.9%. The sequences come from CD4+ or CD8+ T cells sorted from blood, collected in a trial of the OX40 agonist ivuxolimab. The receptors derive from an adult with an advanced solid tumor such as melanoma, head and neck, liver or kidney cancer.

The chain carries TRBV7-8 and TRBJ2-3; D may be TRBD2 (5 bases). V was shortened by 0 bases and J by 6 bases, with 7 bases between the two germline ends. The length of the CDR3 is 13 residues. CDR1 and CDR2 from the germline V gene are SGHVS and FQNEAQ. The CDR3 protein is CASSLARDDTQYF. DNA for the CDR3: TGTGCCAGCAGCTTAGCTCGGGATGATACGCAGTATTTT.

The chain uses TRBV19 and TRBJ2-5, with 12 bases fitting TRBD2. Germline V gives CDR1 LNHDA, CDR2 SQIVND (reference sequence). This CDR3 is built from 16 residues. J lost 4 bases, V lost 5 bases, and 8 bases had no gene match. CDR3 nucleotide sequence: TGTGCCAGTAGTCCGTGGACTAGCGGGATGGGAGAGACCCAGTACTTC. This codes for CASSPWTSGMGETQYF.

This chain links TRBV19 with TRBJ1-4; no clear D. CDR3 size: 14 residues. Deletions cut 3 bases from V and 4 bases from J, with 9 bases between. Germline CDR1 and CDR2: LNHDA and SQIVND (reference sequence). CDR3 DNA sequence: TGTGCCAGTAGTATTCAAGGGAGTAATGAAAAACTGTTTTTT. Translation gives CASSIQGSNEKLFF.

The chain recombines TRBV9 with TRBJ2-7, with TRBD2 matching over 7 bases. The length of the CDR3 is 15 residues. The germline V gene encodes CDR1 SGDLS and CDR2 YYNGEE. V lost 0 bases to trimming and J lost 0 bases; unmatched junction nucleotides: 3. CDR3 nucleotides: TGTGCCAGCAGCGTAGGCGGGAGCTTCTCCTACGAGCAGTACTTC. Protein product: CASSVGGSFSYEQYF.

This clone was detected only a few times. The rearrangement joins TRBV19 to TRBJ2-5; the D gene is possibly TRBD1 (5 bases). The J call could be wrong; TRBJ2-7 is a better fit for the DNA end. Germline loops: CDR1 LNHDA, CDR2 SQIVND (reference sequence). CDR3 length: 15 residues. CDR3 protein: CASSIEPGLTSEQYF. The CDR3 nucleotides are TGTGCCAGTAGTATAGAACCAGGGTTAACAAGCGAGCAGTACTTC.

Here the CDR3 DNA reads TGTGCCAGCACCCTCCCCTCAAACTATGGCTACACCTTC. Its translation is CASTLPSNYGYTF. The V call is TRBV28, the J call TRBJ1-2; D gene ambiguous. The CDR3 runs to 13 residues. Trimming removed 7 bases at V and 2 bases at J, with 11 bases between. CDR1 and CDR2 (germline): MDHEN, SYDVKM.

This clone has at least ten counts. The chain uses TRBV7-2 and TRBJ2-7, with 7 bases fitting TRBD2. The CDR3 has 15 residues. V shed 5 bases and J 3 bases; nucleotides not matched to a gene: 10. Germline CDR1 reads SGHTA; CDR2 reads FQGNSA. This chain's CDR3 is CASSPSGTTGYEQYF. Here the CDR3 DNA reads TGTGCCAGCAGCCCCTCGGGGACTACCGGCTACGAGCAGTACTTC.

The rearrangement uses TRBV9 and TRBJ2-1, with 13 positions matching TRBD2. The CDR3 length is 16 residues. Per the germline V gene, CDR1 is SGDLS and CDR2 is YYNGEE. J gave up 8 bases and V 4 bases, and 9 bases lay outside the gene matches. The CDR3 region has the DNA TGTGCCAGCAGCATATCCGGGACTAGCGGGATGGATGAGCAGTTCTTC. Amino acid sequence: CASSISGTSGMDEQFF. Together with reference TRBV9 and TRBJ2-1, the CDR3 gives the full variable domain: DSGVTQTPKHLITATGQRVTLRCSPRSGDLSVYWYQQSLDQGLQFLIQYYNGEERAKGNILERFSAQQFPDLHSELNLSSLELGDSALYFCASSISGTSGMDEQFFGPGTRLTVL.

This chain joins TRBV5-1 and TRBJ2-1, with TRBD2 matching over 12 bases. The CDR3 contains 14 residues. Germline V lookup: CDR1 SGHRS, CDR2 YFSETQ. V lost 4 bases, J lost 6 bases, and 2 bases stayed unmatched. This CDR3 reads CASSALAGGNEQFF. The CDR3, as DNA: TGCGCCAGCAGCGCACTAGCGGGAGGCAATGAGCAGTTCTTC.

The J gene is TRBJ1-2, the V gene TRBV27; 7 nucleotides match TRBD1. The CDR3 runs to 13 residues. Germline-derived CDR1 and CDR2 are MNHEY and SMNVEV (reference sequence). The trim removed 6 bases at V and 6 bases at J, leaving 7 bases unmatched. The CDR3 DNA is TGTGCCAGCAGAGTGGCAGGGGGAGATGGCTACACCTTC. As protein: CASRVAGGDGYTF.

This rearrangement joins TRBV7-2 to TRBJ1-3; D possibly corresponds to TRBD1 (6 bases). Trimming pared 4 bases from V and 2 bases from J, leaving 9 bases between. The CDR3 is 14 amino acids. The germline V gene encodes CDR1 SGHTA and CDR2 FQGNSA. The CDR3 DNA reads as TGTGCCAGCAGCTCCAGGGGCCCTGGAAACACCATATATTTT. Its protein is CASSSRGPGNTIYF. Combining the CDR3 with reference TRBV7-2 and TRBJ1-3 gives the whole variable domain GAGVSQSPSNKVTEKGKDVELRCDPISGHTALYWYRQSLGQGLEFLIYFQGNSAPDKSGLPSDRFSAERTGGSVSTLTIQRTQQEDSAVYLCASSSRGPGNTIYFGEGSWLTVV.

The chain recombines TRBV19 with TRBJ1-1; D call uncertain. With 3 bases removed from V and 0 bases from J, the gap between germline ends came to 8 bases. The CDR3 is 14 amino acids. Germline CDR1 reads LNHDA; CDR2 reads SQIVND (reference sequence). CDR3 bases: TGTGCCAGTAGTATGCCTTCGGTGAACACTGAAGCTTTCTTT. This sequence encodes CASSMPSVNTEAFF. Together with reference TRBV19 and TRBJ1-1, the CDR3 gives the full variable domain: DGGITQSPKYLFRKEGQNVTLSCEQNLNHDAMYWYRQDPGQGLRLIYYSQIVNDFQKGDIAEGYSVSREKKESFPLTVTSAQKNPTAFYLCASSMPSVNTEAFFGQGTRLTVV.

This chain links TRBV2 with TRBJ2-3; 9 nucleotides align to TRBD1. V gave up 6 bases and J gave up 4 bases; unmatched junction bases: 8. This CDR3 contains 15 residues. Germline lookup yields CDR1 SNHLY and CDR2 FYNNEI. The CDR3 sequence: CASSEQGAIADTQYF. The CDR3 bases are TGTGCCAGCAGCGAACAGGGGGCTATCGCAGATACGCAGTATTTT.

As for this clone: One end of the junction does not line up with germline, which may come from a read error. The chain joins TRBV7-2 to TRBJ2-1, with D possibly matching TRBD1 (6 bases). There are 14 residues in the CDR3. Per germline, CDR1 SGHTA and CDR2 FQGNSA. The CDR3 DNA reads TGTGCCAGCACCTTAGGGGGAGCCTACAATGAGCAGTTCTTC. Amino acid sequence: CASTLGGAYNEQFF.

The chain links TRBV15 to TRBJ2-7; D is possibly TRBD2 (6 bases). Germline V gene data show CDR1 as LNHNV and CDR2 as YYDKDF (reference sequence). The CDR3 loop spans 15 amino acids. V dropped 6 bases and J dropped 3 bases, with 18 bases sitting between them. As DNA, the CDR3 is TGTGCCACCAGAGGGAGGAACGGGAGAGGCTACGAGCAGTACTTC. Translating gives CATRGRNGRGYEQYF.

This clone was seen once. The gene calls are TRBV7-7 and TRBJ2-5; tentatively, D is TRBD1 (6 bases). Germline CDR1 SSHAT, CDR2 FNYEAQ (reference sequence). The CDR3 is 12 residues long. V dropped 5 bases and J dropped 5 bases, with 9 bases sitting between them. This CDR3 reads CASSPGVETQYF. The DNA for the CDR3 is TGTGCCAGCAGCCCAGGGGTTGAGACCCAGTACTTC. The full variable domain, completed using reference TRBV7-7 and TRBJ2-5, is GAGVSQSPRYKVTKRGQDVTLRCDPISSHATLYWYQQALGQGPEFLTYFNYEAQPDKSGLPSDRFSAERPEGSISTLTIQRTEQRDSAMYRCASSPGVETQYFGPGTRLLVL.

The gene calls are TRBV4-3 and TRBJ1-2; D possibly corresponds to TRBD1 (5 bases). V dropped 0 bases and J dropped 4 bases, with 12 bases sitting between them. The germline gives CDR1 LGHNA, CDR2 YSLEER. The CDR3 consists of 15 residues. The CDR3 region has the DNA TGCGCCAGCAGCCAAGATAACCCAGGGAGCTATGGCTACACCTTC. It codes for CASSQDNPGSYGYTF.

The chain recombines TRBV4-3 with TRBJ1-6; possibly TRBD1 for D (5 bases). From germline, CDR1 is LGHNA and CDR2 YSLEER. This CDR3 region has 16 residues. The V gene lost 1 base and the J gene lost 8 bases, with 15 bases spanning the gap. This chain's CDR3 is CASSQGVGGDYSPLHF. The CDR3 DNA follows: TGCGCCAGCAGCCAAGGTGTTGGGGGTGATTATTCACCCCTCCACTTT.

CDR3: CASSKELRDRRYGYTF. The CDR3 DNA reads as TGTGCCAGCAGCAAAGAATTGCGAGACAGGCGCTATGGCTACACCTTC. The chain has TRBV21-1 and TRBJ1-2; the table's D call of TRBD1 was not tested on the DNA. TRBV21-1 is reported as a pseudogene. CDR3 length equals 16 residues.

This clone was detected a few times. The rearrangement links TRBV4-3 to TRBJ2-4; TRBD2 aligns across 9 bases. CDR3 length equals 13 residues. Germline CDR1 and CDR2: LGHNA and YSLEER. With V trimmed by 9 bases and J by 9 bases, 9 bases remained unmatched. The CDR3 nucleotides are TGCGCCAGGGTACGAGCGGGAGGATGCATTCAGTACTTC. Protein: CARVRAGGCIQYF.

There are a few counts of this clone. V usage is TRBV27 and J usage is TRBJ2-7, with D perhaps TRBD1 or TRBD2 (6 bases each). Germline V gives CDR1 MNHEY, CDR2 SMNVEV (reference sequence). The V and J ends lost 2 bases and 0 bases respectively, with 11 bases between them. The CDR3 spans 15 residues. The CDR3 region has the DNA TGTGCCAGCAGTTTACGGGGGCTCAGCTCCTACGAGCAGTACTTC. Protein sequence: CASSLRGLSSYEQYF.

The table lists this clone with a few counts. This CDR3 is also generated by other DNA sequences in the sample. The chain couples TRBV5-1 to TRBJ2-3, with D uncertain. This CDR3 is 12 amino acids long. V was cut by 4 bases and J by 3 bases, with 6 bases left in between. CDR1 and CDR2 (germline): SGHRS, YFSETQ. CDR3 loop: CASSESTDTQYF. CDR3 nucleotides: TGCGCCAGCAGCGAAAGTACAGATACGCAGTATTTT.

The J gene is TRBJ2-7, the V gene TRBV30; D possibly matches TRBD1 or TRBD2 (5 bases each). Looked up from germline, CDR1 is GTSNPN and CDR2 is SVGIG (reference sequence). The CDR3 has 16 residues. Trimming took 0 bases from V and 2 from J, leaving 17 bases between them. CDR3 in DNA: TGTGCCTGGAGTGTAACCCCCTGGGACCGTCCCTACGAGCAGTACTTC. Amino acids: CAWSVTPWDRPYEQYF.

This chain uses TRBV19 with TRBJ1-5, with 8 nucleotides matching TRBD1. After removal of 2 bases from V and 5 bases from J, the junction contained 8 bases not matched to a gene. The CDR3 runs 16 residues. The germline V gene encodes CDR1 LNHDA and CDR2 SQIVND (reference sequence). DNA of the CDR3: TGTGCCAGTAGTATACCCCGGACAGGGAGCTATCAGCCCCAGCATTTT. Translation gives CASSIPRTGSYQPQHF. Drawing the rest from reference TRBV19 and TRBJ1-5, the complete variable domain is DGGITQSPKYLFRKEGQNVTLSCEQNLNHDAMYWYRQDPGQGLRLIYYSQIVNDFQKGDIAEGYSVSREKKESFPLTVTSAQKNPTAFYLCASSIPRTGSYQPQHFGDGTRLSIL.

This clone has just a few counts. This chain links TRBV19 with TRBJ2-1, with TRBD2 matching 14 bases. Germline V lookup: CDR1 LNHDA, CDR2 SQIVND (reference sequence). Trimming removed 3 bases from V and 4 bases from J; junction bases left unmatched: 8. CDR3 length: 18 amino acids. The CDR3 protein is CASSISRLAGGPYNEQFF. CDR3 nucleotides: TGTGCCAGTAGTATCTCCAGACTAGCGGGAGGGCCGTACAATGAGCAGTTCTTC.

This chain uses TRBV9 with TRBJ1-3; no clear D. The CDR3 extends over 13 amino acids. Germline assignment: CDR1 SGDLS and CDR2 YYNGEE. Trimming took off 2 bases at V and 0 bases at J, with 3 bases between the two ends. The CDR3 sequence: CASSVDSGNTIYF. DNA for the CDR3: TGTGCCAGCAGCGTCGACTCTGGAAACACCATATATTTT.

V gene TRBV5-8 combines with J gene TRBJ2-2; 10 nucleotides align to TRBD1. Trimming removed 4 bases from V and 5 bases from J; junction bases left unmatched: 5. Per the germline V gene, CDR1 is SGHTS and CDR2 is YDEGEE. This CDR3 has 15 residues. As DNA, the CDR3 is TGTGCCAGCAGCCCCGGGACAGGGGCTACCGGGGAGCTGTTTTTT. Its protein product is CASSPGTGATGELFF.